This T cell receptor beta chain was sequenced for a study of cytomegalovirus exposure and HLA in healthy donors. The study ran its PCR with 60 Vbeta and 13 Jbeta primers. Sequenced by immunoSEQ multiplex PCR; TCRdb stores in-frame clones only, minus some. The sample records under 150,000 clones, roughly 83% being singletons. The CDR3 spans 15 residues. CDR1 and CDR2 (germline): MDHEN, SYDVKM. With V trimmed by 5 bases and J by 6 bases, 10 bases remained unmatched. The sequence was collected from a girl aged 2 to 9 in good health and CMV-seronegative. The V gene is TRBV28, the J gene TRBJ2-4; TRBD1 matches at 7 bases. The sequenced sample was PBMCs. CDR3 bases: TGTGCCAGCAGTCTCGGGACAGCCTCAGGAAACATTCAGTACTTC. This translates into CASSLGTASGNIQYF.